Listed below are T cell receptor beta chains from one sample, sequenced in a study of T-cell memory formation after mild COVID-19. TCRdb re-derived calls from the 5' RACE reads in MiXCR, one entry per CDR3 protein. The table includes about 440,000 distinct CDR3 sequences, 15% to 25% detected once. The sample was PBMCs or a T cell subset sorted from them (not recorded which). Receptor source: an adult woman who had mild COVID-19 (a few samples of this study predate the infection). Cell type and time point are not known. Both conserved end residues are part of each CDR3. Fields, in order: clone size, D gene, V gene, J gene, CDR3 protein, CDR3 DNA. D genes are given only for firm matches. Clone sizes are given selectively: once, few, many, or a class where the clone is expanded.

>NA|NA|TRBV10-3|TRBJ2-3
CAISEGATATDTQYF
TGTGCCATCAGTGAGGGGGCCACCGCCACAGATACGCAGTATTTT
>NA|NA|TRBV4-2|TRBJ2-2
CASSQAVGDDTGELFF
TGTGCCAGCAGCCAAGCAGTGGGCGACGACACCGGGGAGCTGTTTTTT
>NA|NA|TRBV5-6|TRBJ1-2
CASSVWIGGRYGYTF
TGTGCCAGCAGCGTCTGGATAGGGGGTCGGTATGGCTACACCTTC
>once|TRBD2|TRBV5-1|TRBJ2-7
CASSSSRKTSGSYEQYF
TGCGCCAGCAGCTCTTCTCGTAAGACTAGCGGTTCCTACGAGCAGTACTTC
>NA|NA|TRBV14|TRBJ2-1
CASSQVPKGRDEQFF
TGTGCCAGCAGCCAAGTTCCGAAGGGCAGGGATGAGCAGTTCTTC
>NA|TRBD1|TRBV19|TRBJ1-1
CASSIGTGVTEAFF
TGTGCCAGTAGTATTGGGACAGGGGTGACTGAAGCTTTCTTT
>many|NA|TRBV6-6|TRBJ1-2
CASSYSTGSRSNYGYTF
TGTGCCAGCAGTTACTCTACAGGGAGCCGAAGTAACTATGGCTACACCTTC
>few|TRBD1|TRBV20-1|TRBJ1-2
CSARDRWDGYTF
TGCAGTGCAAGGGACAGGTGGGATGGCTACACCTTC
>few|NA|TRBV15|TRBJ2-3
CATSGGGDDTQYF
TGTGCCACCAGCGGGGGGGGCGATGATACGCAGTATTTT
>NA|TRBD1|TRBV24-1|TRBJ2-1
CATSDLGVDRGYNEQFF
TGTGCCACCAGTGATTTAGGGGTGGACAGGGGCTACAATGAGCAGTTCTTC
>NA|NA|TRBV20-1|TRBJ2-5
CSATWDLLEETQYF
TGCAGTGCTACCTGGGACTTGTTGGAGGAGACCCAGTACTTC
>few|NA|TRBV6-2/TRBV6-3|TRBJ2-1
CASSYSRLQYNEQFF
TGTGCCAGCAGTTACTCGAGGCTACAGTACAATGAGCAGTTCTTC
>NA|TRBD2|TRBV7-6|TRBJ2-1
CASSPRAAGEQFF
TGTGCCAGCAGCCCACGTGCAGCGGGAGAGCAGTTCTTC
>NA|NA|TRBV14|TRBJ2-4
CASSQSAGDIQYF
TGTGCCAGCAGCCAATCGGCCGGGGACATTCAGTACTTC
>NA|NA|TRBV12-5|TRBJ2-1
CASGSGTSYNEQFF
TGTGCTAGTGGTTCCGGGACCTCCTACAATGAGCAGTTCTTC
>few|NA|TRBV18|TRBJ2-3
CASSPTPTDTQYF
TGTGCCAGCTCACCAACCCCCACAGATACGCAGTATTTT
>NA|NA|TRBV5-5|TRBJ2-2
CASRLGGTLGTGELFF
TGTGCCAGCAGGTTAGGCGGGACCCTGGGTACCGGGGAGCTGTTTTTT
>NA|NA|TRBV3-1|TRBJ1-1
CASSNTGEAFF
TGTGCCAGCAGTAATACAGGCGAGGCTTTCTTT
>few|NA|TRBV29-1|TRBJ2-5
CSATRLANQETQYF
TGCAGCGCCACACGGCTGGCGAACCAAGAGACCCAGTACTTC
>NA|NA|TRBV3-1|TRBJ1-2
CASSQAETELITGYTF
TGTGCCAGCAGCCAAGCTGAGACAGAGCTGATAACTGGCTACACCTTC
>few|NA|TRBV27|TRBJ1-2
CASGDGAMNYGYTF
TGTGCCAGCGGAGACGGGGCGATGAACTATGGCTACACCTTC